This T cell receptor beta chain stems from a study of blood T cell repertoires in COVID-19. Study-level background: Both acute and convalescent COVID-19 samples were obtained from the United States, Italy and Spain. In each case, the material was cDNA or gDNA derived from T cells, B-cell-depleted T cells, or PBMCs.

Germline CDR1 reads MNHEY; CDR2 reads SVGAGI. CDR3 length: 16 residues. With 2 bases removed from V and 0 bases from J, the gap between germline ends came to 10 bases. Per the original data handling: Nucleated cell number was recorded as an estimate derived from reference gene primer amplification. Repertoires were generated with immunoSEQ multiplex PCR, while TCRdb's copy carries only in-frame clones and drops some. V and J calls plus clone size are reproduced from that table; the DNA served to infer D and trimming. The sample records 50,000 to 70,000 clones, 90% being singletons. The source of this sequence is a human donor with active COVID-19. The donor label of this sample is uncertain. The sequenced sample was peripheral blood. The chain is built from TRBV6-5 and TRBJ1-4, with D perhaps matching TRBD1 (6 bases). The CDR3 loop reads CASSYTTGATNEKLFF. Written as DNA, the CDR3 is TGTGCCAGCAGTTACACGACAGGTGCAACTAATGAAAAACTGTTTTTT.